This entry concerns a single T cell receptor (beta chain). Antigen unknown. The data were obtained in a study of shared clonotypes between healthy human individuals. Study at large: Per donor, CD8 memory used one plate, CD8 naive used two, CD4 memory used three and CD4 naive used three. Whole-study findings and limits: Sequencing of the sorted subsets was shown by rarefaction to be incomplete despite large depth.

Donors, without exception, were Caucasian adults residing in Nashville, Tennessee. Authors' analysis steps: ImmunoSEQ sequences covered only the junction and lacked quality scores; filtering therefore differed. TCRdb keeps only in-frame clones here, not all; method: immunoSEQ multiplex PCR. Clonal size and the V and J genes are those of that table, whereas D and trimming came from the DNA. The top ten clones hold over 1% of a sample with about 1,500,000 clones, approximately 97% of them seen once. The CDR3 length is 14 residues. The germline CDR1 and CDR2 sequences are MRHNA and SNTAGT. The ends were cut back, 1 base at V and 2 bases at J, with 7 bases in the middle.

This receptor was identified in a man younger than 45 in good health. Sequencing used naive CD4+ T cells sorted from blood. This sample's subset: CD45RA+ positively selected. The chain is built from TRBV6-4 and TRBJ2-3; tentative D call: TRBD1 (6 bases). CDR3 coding DNA: TGTGCCAGCAGTGACTTGGGGGCCACAGATACGCAGTATTTT. This translates into CASSDLGATDTQYF.